These T cell receptor beta chains were read from a single sample in a study of T cell responses to AZD1222 COVID-19 vaccine. Generated by immunoSEQ multiplex PCR, the TCRdb table keeps only in-frame clones and is missing some. The sample has about 140,000 clones, about 93% seen once. The sequences come from peripheral blood, collected 28 days after the second AZD1222 dose. Source of these receptors: an adult who received the AZD1222 COVID-19 vaccine. CDR3s include the opening cysteine and the closing phenylalanine or tryptophan. Fields, in order: clone size, D gene, V gene, J gene, CDR3 DNA, CDR3 protein. A D gene is named only where the DNA matches it firmly. Expanded clones get a size class; other rows say once, few or many, or leave the size out.

clone size: few; D gene: -; V gene: TRBV30; J gene: TRBJ2-1; CDR3 DNA: TGTGCCTGGAGTCCTCCGGGTTATGAGCAGTTCTTC; CDR3 protein: CAWSPPGYEQFF
clone size: -; D gene: TRBD1; V gene: TRBV14; J gene: TRBJ2-1; CDR3 DNA: TGTGCCAGCAGCCTAGAGGCAGGGGGCTGGAATGAGCAGTTCTTC; CDR3 protein: CASSLEAGGWNEQFF
clone size: -; D gene: -; V gene: TRBV19; J gene: TRBJ2-5; CDR3 DNA: TGTGCCAGTAGTCCAGGGACTGTGGAGACCCAGTACTTC; CDR3 protein: CASSPGTVETQYF
clone size: -; D gene: TRBD1; V gene: TRBV12-5; J gene: TRBJ1-5; CDR3 DNA: TGTGCTAGTGGAAGCTCTCCAGGGGGGCTCTATCAGCCCCAGCATTTT; CDR3 protein: CASGSSPGGLYQPQHF
clone size: -; D gene: TRBD1; V gene: TRBV18; J gene: TRBJ1-1; CDR3 DNA: TGTGCCAGCTCCCGGACAGGGAAGTTGACTGAAGCTTTCTTT; CDR3 protein: CASSRTGKLTEAFF
clone size: once; D gene: -; V gene: TRBV7-2; J gene: TRBJ1-5; CDR3 DNA: TGTGCCAGCAGCTTGGTAAAGGACCATCAGCCCCAGCATTTT; CDR3 protein: CASSLVKDHQPQHF
clone size: -; D gene: -; V gene: TRBV6-5; J gene: TRBJ2-7; CDR3 DNA: TGTGCCAGCAGTTACTCGTTTTGGCTCGACGGCGACGAGCAGTACTTC; CDR3 protein: CASSYSFWLDGDEQYF
clone size: -; D gene: -; V gene: TRBV20-1; J gene: TRBJ1-1; CDR3 DNA: TGCAGTGCCAGGGAGAACACTGAAGCTTTCTTT; CDR3 protein: CSARENTEAFF
clone size: -; D gene: TRBD1; V gene: TRBV3-1/TRBV3-2; J gene: TRBJ1-1; CDR3 DNA: TGTGCCAGCAGGGGACAGGGGGCCAAAACTGAAGCTTTCTTT; CDR3 protein: CASRGQGAKTEAFF
clone size: -; D gene: -; V gene: TRBV4-2; J gene: TRBJ1-2; CDR3 DNA: TGTGCCAGCAGCCAAGAGGTTGAGGGCCGAAACTATGGCTACACCTTC; CDR3 protein: CASSQEVEGRNYGYTF
clone size: -; D gene: TRBD1; V gene: TRBV5-1; J gene: TRBJ1-1; CDR3 DNA: TGCGCCAGCAGCTACGGGACAGGGGTCGGCACTGAAGCTTTCTTT; CDR3 protein: CASSYGTGVGTEAFF
clone size: once; D gene: -; V gene: TRBV6-2/TRBV6-3; J gene: TRBJ1-2; CDR3 DNA: TGTGCCAGCAGTTACTCGTGGTCAGGGGAGGGAATCTTC; CDR3 protein: CASSYSWSGEGIF
clone size: -; D gene: TRBD1; V gene: TRBV11-2; J gene: TRBJ1-4; CDR3 DNA: TGTGCCAGCAGCTTTAGACAGGGTGGCGAAAAACTGTTTTTT; CDR3 protein: CASSFRQGGEKLFF
clone size: -; D gene: TRBD1; V gene: TRBV9; J gene: TRBJ2-3; CDR3 DNA: TGTGCCAGCAGCGTAGGTGTGGGGACAGTAGCAGATACGCAGTATTTT; CDR3 protein: CASSVGVGTVADTQYF
clone size: -; D gene: -; V gene: TRBV2; J gene: TRBJ1-2; CDR3 DNA: TGTGCCAGCAGTCCTCTTGTGGGCTCGGGGGGCTACACCTTC; CDR3 protein: CASSPLVGSGGYTF
clone size: once; D gene: -; V gene: TRBV5-4; J gene: TRBJ1-3; CDR3 DNA: TGTGCCAGCAGCTTCGGCCCGATCTCTGGAAACACCATATATTTT; CDR3 protein: CASSFGPISGNTIYF
clone size: -; D gene: TRBD2; V gene: TRBV27; J gene: TRBJ2-2; CDR3 DNA: TGTGCTACCCGGACTAGCCTCAACACCGGGGAGCTGTTTTTT; CDR3 protein: CATRTSLNTGELFF